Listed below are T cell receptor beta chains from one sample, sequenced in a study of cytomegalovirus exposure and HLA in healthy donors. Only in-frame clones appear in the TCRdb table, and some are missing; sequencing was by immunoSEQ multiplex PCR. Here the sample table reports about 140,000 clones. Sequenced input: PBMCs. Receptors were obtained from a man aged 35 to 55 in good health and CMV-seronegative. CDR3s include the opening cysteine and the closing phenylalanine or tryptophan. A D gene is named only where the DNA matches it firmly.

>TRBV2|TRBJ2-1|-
CASIETYNEQFF
TGTGCCAGCATCGAGACCTACAATGAGCAGTTCTTC
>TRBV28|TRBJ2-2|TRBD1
CASSLPEDRGRKTGELFF
TGTGCCAGCAGTTTGCCCGAGGACAGGGGGCGGAAAACCGGGGAGCTGTTTTTT
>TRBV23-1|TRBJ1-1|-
CASSQHEGMNTEAFF
TGCGCCAGCAGTCAACATGAGGGAATGAACACTGAAGCTTTCTTT
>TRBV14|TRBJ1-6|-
CASSQGAAGAKSPLHF
TGTGCCAGCAGCCAAGGAGCTGCAGGGGCGAAGTCACCCCTCCACTTT
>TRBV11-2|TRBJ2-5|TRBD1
CASSFGTAQETQYF
TGTGCCAGCAGCTTCGGGACAGCACAAGAGACCCAGTACTTC
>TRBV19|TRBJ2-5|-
CASSISNRQETQYF
TGTGCCAGTAGTATCAGTAATCGACAAGAGACCCAGTACTTC
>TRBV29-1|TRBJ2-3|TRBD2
CSVEVASGVSGYTQYF
TGCAGCGTTGAAGTGGCTAGCGGGGTGTCCGGGTATACGCAGTATTTT
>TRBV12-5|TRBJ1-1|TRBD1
CASVGQGDTEAFF
TGTGCTAGTGTGGGACAGGGAGACACTGAAGCTTTCTTT
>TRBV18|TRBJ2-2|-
CASSNRAGGAGELFF
TGTGCCAGCTCCAATCGAGCCGGAGGCGCCGGGGAGCTGTTTTTT
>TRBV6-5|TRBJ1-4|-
CASSPTGLKYEKLFF
TGTGCCAGCAGCCCCACAGGGTTAAAGTATGAAAAACTGTTTTTT
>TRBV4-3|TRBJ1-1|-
CASSQERAGETEAFF
TGCGCCAGCAGCCAGGAGCGGGCGGGGGAGACTGAAGCTTTCTTT
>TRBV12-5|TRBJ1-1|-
CASGTPRQYMNTEAFF
TGTGCTAGTGGGACCCCAAGACAGTACATGAACACTGAAGCTTTCTTT
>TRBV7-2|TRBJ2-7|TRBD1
CASSLLQGNQYF
TGTGCCAGCAGCCTTTTACAGGGGAACCAGTACTTC
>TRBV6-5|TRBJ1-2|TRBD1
CASSYVRGYGYTF
TGTGCCAGCAGTTACGTCAGGGGGTATGGCTACACCTTC
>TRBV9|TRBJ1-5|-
CASSVDDTRAQPQHF
TGTGCCAGCAGCGTAGATGATACGAGGGCTCAGCCCCAGCATTTT
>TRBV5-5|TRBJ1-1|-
CASSVDSKAFF
TGTGCCAGCAGCGTAGACAGTAAAGCTTTCTTT
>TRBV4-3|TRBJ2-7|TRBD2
CASSRTIAGASYEQYF
TGCGCCAGCTCACGGACTATAGCGGGGGCCTCCTACGAGCAGTACTTC
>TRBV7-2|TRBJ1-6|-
CASSVTGLSPLHF
TGTGCCAGCAGCGTCACAGGGCTATCACCCCTCCACTTT
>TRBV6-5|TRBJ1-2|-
CASSGDSLLVGYTF
TGTGCCAGCAGTGGGGACTCCCTGTTGGTGGGCTACACCTTC
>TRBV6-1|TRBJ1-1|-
CASSEQRSEAFF
TGTGCCAGCAGTGAACAGCGATCTGAAGCTTTCTTT
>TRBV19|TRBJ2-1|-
CASSRPSGVYNEQFF
TGTGCCAGTAGTAGACCGTCAGGGGTCTACAATGAGCAGTTCTTC
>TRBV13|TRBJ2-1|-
CASSPELSYNEQFF
TGTGCCAGCAGCCCAGAATTATCTTACAATGAGCAGTTCTTC
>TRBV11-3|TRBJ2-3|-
CASSLASSTDTQYF
TGTGCCAGCAGCTTAGCCTCTAGCACAGATACGCAGTATTTT
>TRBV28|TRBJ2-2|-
CASSFLNTGELFF
TGTGCCAGCAGTTTTCTAAACACCGGGGAGCTGTTTTTT
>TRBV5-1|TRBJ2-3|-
CASSHGQGGDTQYF
TGCGCCAGCAGCCACGGACAGGGAGGGGATACGCAGTATTTT
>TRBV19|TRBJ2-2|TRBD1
CADNSGQGDTGELFF
TGTGCCGATAATTCGGGACAGGGAGACACCGGGGAGCTGTTTTTT
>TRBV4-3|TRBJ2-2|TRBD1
CASSQARTGQGGTGELFF
TGCGCCAGCAGCCAGGCTCGAACGGGACAGGGAGGGACCGGGGAGCTGTTTTTT
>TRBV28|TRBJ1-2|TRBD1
CASRITGEPSYGYTF
TGTGCCAGCAGGATAACAGGGGAGCCGTCCTATGGCTACACCTTC
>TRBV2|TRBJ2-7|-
CASSLLLEQYF
TGTGCCAGTTCCCTATTATTGGAGCAGTACTTC
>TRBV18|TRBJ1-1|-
CASSPNSPNTEAFF
TGTGCCAGCTCACCAAATAGTCCGAACACTGAAGCTTTCTTT
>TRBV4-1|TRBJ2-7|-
CASSQSQGRVYEQYF
TGCGCCAGCAGCCAATCACAGGGAAGAGTCTATGAGCAGTACTTC
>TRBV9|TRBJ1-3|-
CASSAGGSGNTIYF
TGTGCCAGCAGCGCCGGGGGCTCTGGAAACACCATATATTTT
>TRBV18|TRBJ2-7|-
CASSRDTGSYEQYF
TGTGCCAGCTCCCGGGACACGGGTTCCTACGAGCAGTACTTC
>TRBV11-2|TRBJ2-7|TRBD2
CASSLGGSSYEQYF
TGTGCCAGCAGCTTAGGCGGGAGCTCCTACGAGCAGTACTTC
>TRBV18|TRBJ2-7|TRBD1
CASSPRQGYEQYF
TGTGCCAGCTCACCACGACAGGGTTACGAGCAGTACTTC
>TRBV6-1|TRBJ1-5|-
CASSRSGSNQPQHF
TGTGCCAGCTCACGGAGTGGTAGCAATCAGCCCCAGCATTTT
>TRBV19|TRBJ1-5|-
CASTARVNSNQPQHF
TGTGCCAGTACCGCCAGGGTAAATAGCAATCAGCCCCAGCATTTT